This passage covers 22 T cell receptor beta chains from one sample sequenced in a study of OX40 agonist ivuxolimab in advanced cancers. The protocol used for the library was the immunoSEQ multiplex PCR assay. In its TCRdb copy, this immuneACCESS table keeps in-frame sequences only and misses some clones. Where compared with another copy, unresolved V genes explain less than half of these, and the others have no known cause. Present in this sample are 77,000 or so clones, roughly 89% of which were seen just once. Of the sample, roughly 11% falls within the top ten clones. The specimen comprised CD4+ or CD8+ T cells sorted from blood, sampled in a trial of the OX40 agonist ivuxolimab. The receptors originated from an adult with an advanced solid tumor such as melanoma, head and neck, liver or kidney cancer.

V usage is TRBV7-9 and J usage is TRBJ2-7, with D tentatively TRBD1 (5 bases). Trimming pared 1 base from V and 5 bases from J, leaving 6 bases between. CDR1 is SEHNR, CDR2 FQNEAQ, per germline (reference sequence). The CDR3 contains 12 residues. The CDR3, as DNA: TGTGCCAGCAGCTTAGGACAGCACGAGCAGTACTTC. Encoded protein: CASSLGQHEQYF.

The rearrangement links TRBV6-1 to TRBJ1-5; D gene unclear. Looked up from germline, CDR1 is MNHNS and CDR2 is SASEGT. This CDR3 has 13 amino acids. The V end was cut by 6 bases, the J end by 5 bases, with 11 bases between. CDR3 residues: CASSLRTDQPQHF. CDR3 bases: TGTGCCAGCAGCCTCCGTACCGATCAGCCCCAGCATTTT.

The chain employs TRBV29-1 and TRBJ1-2; D perhaps matches TRBD1 (6 bases). Trimming removed 3 bases from V and 5 bases from J, with 16 bases in between. Germline assignment: CDR1 SQVTM and CDR2 ANQGSEA. The CDR3 has 14 amino acids. CDR3 region: CSVERREGGYGYTF. The CDR3 region has the DNA TGCAGCGTTGAGAGAAGGGAAGGGGGTTATGGCTACACCTTC.

In nucleotides, the CDR3 is TGTGCCAGCAGCCGCCCCTCGGGCGGATTCACAGATACGCAGTATTTT. Translated: CASSRPSGGFTDTQYF. V and J are TRBV14 and TRBJ2-3; D is uncertain. Germline CDR1 is SGHDN and CDR2 is FVKESK. The V and J ends lost 4 bases and 2 bases respectively, with 16 bases between them. The CDR3 loop spans 16 amino acids.

This rearrangement joins TRBV2 to TRBJ1-5; D unclear. V lost 7 bases to trimming and J lost 0 bases, with 7 bases between them. Germline V gene data show CDR1 as SNHLY and CDR2 as FYNNEI. CDR3 length equals 13 residues. Written as DNA, the CDR3 is TGTGCCAGCAAGGAGGTTAGCAATCAGCCCCAGCATTTT. It translates to CASKEVSNQPQHF.

The chain has TRBV4-2 and TRBJ2-7; 8 positions agree with TRBD1. Germline-derived CDR1 and CDR2 are LGHNA and YNFKEQ. The CDR3 loop spans 17 amino acids. Trimming cost V 2 bases and J 1 base; bases outside gene matches: 10. The CDR3, as DNA: TGTGCCAGCAGCCAAATACCAGGACAGGGCGTATCCTACGAGCAGTACTTC. This translates into CASSQIPGQGVSYEQYF.

The rearrangement joins TRBV29-1 to TRBJ2-7, with D possibly being TRBD2 (6 bases). The CDR3 spans 13 residues. CDR1 is SQVTM and CDR2 is ANQGSEA in the germline V gene. The CDR3 region is CTLPGTQAYEQYF. The CDR3 coding sequence is TGCACCCTGCCCGGGACTCAGGCCTACGAGCAGTACTTC.

This clone is categorized as medium-sized. V gene TRBV5-8 combines with J gene TRBJ2-7, with D tentatively TRBD1 (5 bases). Germline V gene data show CDR1 as SGHTS and CDR2 as YDEGEE. The CDR3 is 13 residues long. The V end lost 6 bases, the J end lost 6 bases, and 16 bases lay between the germline ends. The CDR3 loop reads CASTLRTFGEQYF. The CDR3, as DNA: TGTGCCAGCACCCTCCGGACATTCGGCGAGCAGTACTTC.

The rearrangement uses TRBV7-3 and TRBJ1-6; 10 nucleotides align to TRBD1. The junction had 4 bases not matched to a gene; V was cut back by 1 base and J by 7 bases. Germline V CDR1 and CDR2: SGHTA, FQGTGA. This CDR3 is built from 16 residues. This CDR3 is CASSLKPTGGNSPLHF. CDR3 nucleotides: TGTGCCAGCAGCTTAAAACCGACAGGGGGCAATTCACCCCTCCACTTT. Full variable domain (remainder filled in from reference TRBV7-3 and TRBJ1-6): GAGVSQTPSNKVTEKGKYVELRCDPISGHTALYWYRQSLGQGPEFLIYFQGTGAADDSGLPNDRFFAVRPEGSVSTLKIQRTERGDSAVYLCASSLKPTGGNSPLHFGNGTRLTVT.

The chain employs TRBV7-9 and TRBJ1-1; perhaps TRBD1 as D (6 bases). Trimming left V 2 bases short and J 2 bases short, with 9 bases between. CDR1 and CDR2 (germline): SEHNR, FQNEAQ (reference sequence). The CDR3 contains 14 residues. In nucleotides, the CDR3 is TGTGCCAGCAGCTTACAGGGACATAACACTGAAGCTTTCTTT. It is translated as CASSLQGHNTEAFF.

The chain has TRBV7-3 and TRBJ2-7; D is unclear. Trimming cost V 3 bases and J 0 bases, with 12 bases left between them. The V gene's germline CDR1 is SGHTA and CDR2 FQGTGA. The CDR3 consists of 15 residues. CDR3 in DNA: TGTGCCAGCAGCTTTAAGGGCCGTAGCTCCTACGAGCAGTACTTC. This encodes CASSFKGRSSYEQYF.

DNA of the CDR3: TGCGCCAGCAGCAGGGGGGACAGCCACCTAAAGCTATTCTTCGGGAGTGGCTACACCTTC. Protein: CASSRGDSHLKLFFGSGYTF. This chain joins TRBV5-1 and TRBJ1-2; TRBD1 matches 7 bases. The CDR3 extends over 20 amino acids. The ends lost 4 bases at V and 7 bases at J; junction bases unmatched: 28. The germline CDR1 and CDR2 sequences are SGHRS and YFSETQ.

The V call is TRBV4-1, the J call TRBJ2-1; D remains unclear. CDR3 size: 13 residues. Per germline, CDR1 MGHRA and CDR2 YSYEKL. V was shortened by 4 bases and J by 7 bases, with 11 bases between the two germline ends. The CDR3 region is CASSRWGINEQFF. The CDR3 DNA sequence: TGCGCCAGCAGCCGTTGGGGAATTAATGAGCAGTTCTTC.

This clone came up once. The chain links TRBV2 to TRBJ2-5; D tentatively reads TRBD1 or TRBD2 (6 bases each). The J call may be in error: the DNA end matches TRBJ2-7 better. The germline V gene has CDR1 SNHLY and CDR2 FYNNEI. CDR3 length: 13 amino acids. The CDR3 nucleotides are TGTGCCAGCAGAACAGGGAGGCCCTACGAGCAGTACTTC. It yields the protein CASRTGRPYEQYF.

The chain carries TRBV5-5 and TRBJ1-6, with D possibly TRBD1 on 6 matching bases. Germline V gene data show CDR1 as SGHKS and CDR2 as YYEKEE (reference sequence). CDR3 size: 17 residues. V lost 3 bases and J lost 1, with 14 bases in between. The DNA for the CDR3 is TGTGCCAGCAGCTCCTACAGGGTAGGATCCTATAATTCACCCCTCCACTTT. It is translated as CASSSYRVGSYNSPLHF.

A few counts support this clone. The chain uses TRBV4-1 and TRBJ1-2, with D possibly being TRBD1 (5 bases). Looked up from germline, CDR1 is MGHRA and CDR2 is YSYEKL. CDR3 length: 17 amino acids. V was clipped by 2 bases and J by 4 bases, with 20 bases between them. Here the CDR3 reads CASSQRVRDQSIYGYTF. The DNA for the CDR3 is TGCGCCAGCAGCCAACGGGTTAGGGACCAAAGTATCTATGGCTACACCTTC.

The rearrangement joins TRBV9 to TRBJ1-1; no definite D call. CDR1 SGDLS and CDR2 YYNGEE come from the germline V gene. V lost 2 bases and J 5 bases, leaving 16 bases between the germline ends. The CDR3 runs to 15 residues. The CDR3 sequence: CASSVAPSQWTEAFF. Written as DNA, the CDR3 is TGTGCCAGCAGCGTGGCCCCCTCGCAATGGACTGAAGCTTTCTTT.

This chain uses TRBV7-2 with TRBJ1-2, with D hard to call. Trimming cost V 5 bases and J 8 bases, with 12 bases left between them. The length of the CDR3 is 12 residues. The germline CDR1 and CDR2 sequences are SGHTA and FQGNSA. For the CDR3, the DNA is TGTGCCAGCAGCCTCTCCGCCTCAGGCTACACCTTC. Residues: CASSLSASGYTF.

The CDR3: CASSGRQGSGYTF. The CDR3 DNA reads TGTGCCAGCAGTGGACGACAGGGGTCTGGCTACACCTTC. The chain links TRBV6-5 to TRBJ1-2; 8 nucleotides align to TRBD1. Germline trimming cut 5 bases from V and 7 bases from J; bases unmatched to any gene: 6. The CDR3 covers 13 residues. The germline CDR1 and CDR2 sequences are MNHEY and SVGAGI.

The J gene is TRBJ2-7, the V gene TRBV7-9; D gene ambiguous. This CDR3 is 15 amino acids long. The ends were cut back, 2 bases at V and 0 bases at J, with 11 bases in the middle. Germline V gene lookup returns CDR1 SEHNR and CDR2 FQNEAQ (reference sequence). In DNA form, the CDR3 reads TGTGCCAGCAGCTTATCGGGCGGTAGCTCCTACGAGCAGTACTTC. It translates to CASSLSGGSSYEQYF.

This sequence joins TRBV5-1 and TRBJ2-7; 9 bases align to TRBD2. J lost 3 bases, V lost 1 base, and 5 bases had no gene match. CDR3 length equals 15 residues. CDR1 is SGHRS and CDR2 is YFSETQ in the germline V gene. CDR3 sequence: CASSLSPAGGYEQYF. CDR3 DNA sequence: TGCGCCAGCAGCTTGTCCCCAGCGGGGGGCTACGAGCAGTACTTC.

The rearrangement joins TRBV14 to TRBJ2-2, with D possibly being TRBD1 (6 bases). Germline V gives CDR1 SGHDN, CDR2 FVKESK. The V and J ends lost 4 bases and 4 bases respectively, with 13 bases between them. The CDR3 sequence is 15 residues long. CDR3 loop: CASSPTGWVTGELFF. The CDR3 DNA follows: TGTGCCAGCAGCCCCACAGGGTGGGTCACCGGGGAGCTGTTTTTT.